This is a list of T cell receptor beta chains from one sample in a study of radiotherapy plus CTLA-4 blockade in lung cancer. Data came from immunoSEQ multiplex PCR; TCRdb stores just in-frame clones and leaves some out. This sample has 12,000 to 15,000 clones, with under 75% found just once. The sample in question was peripheral blood, obtained from a patient treated with radiotherapy plus ipilimumab. The receptor set was obtained from a human donor with non-small cell lung cancer whose response to radiotherapy plus ipilimumab could not be evaluated. The CDR3 runs from the conserved cysteine through the conserved F or W. D genes are given only for firm matches. Part of the rows lack a size; the others show once, few, many or a class for expanded clones.

D	size	length	J	V	DNA	CDR3
TRBD1	NA	16	TRBJ2-7	TRBV12-5	TGTGCTAGTGGTTTGGTCATTGGACAGGGGACCTACGAGCAGTACTTC	CASGLVIGQGTYEQYF
TRBD1	NA	13	TRBJ1-6	TRBV28	TGTGCCAGTAACGGACAGGGGAGGTCACCCCTCCACTTT	CASNGQGRSPLHF
TRBD2	NA	16	TRBJ2-3	TRBV7-2	TGTGCCAGCAGCTTAGGACGGGGGGGCCGCACAGATACGCAGTATTTT	CASSLGRGGRTDTQYF
NA	few	14	TRBJ1-3	TRBV6-6	TGTGCCAGCAGCACGGGACAAACTGGAAACACCATATATTTT	CASSTGQTGNTIYF
TRBD1	NA	13	TRBJ1-2	TRBV13	TGTGCCAGCAGCGCTCAGACAGGGGCGGTCGACACCTTC	CASSAQTGAVDTF
NA	NA	15	TRBJ1-2	TRBV4-2	TGTGCCAGCAGCCAAGAAGGGAGGGATCACTATGGCTACACCTTC	CASSQEGRDHYGYTF
NA	NA	15	TRBJ2-5	TRBV27	TGTGCCAGCAGTTTATATTCCGGGGAGGAGGAGACCCAGTACTTC	CASSLYSGEEETQYF
NA	once	15	TRBJ1-1	TRBV5-1	TGCGCCAGCAGCTTAGCCGGGGGGGTGAACACTGAAGCTTTCTTT	CASSLAGGVNTEAFF
TRBD1	few	13	TRBJ2-5	TRBV29-1	TGCAGCGGTTCCGGGACAGTCAGGGAGACCCAGTACTTC	CSGSGTVRETQYF
TRBD1	NA	14	TRBJ1-2	TRBV30	TGTGCCTGGACCAGACAGGGGGCGAGCTATGGCTACACCTTC	CAWTRQGASYGYTF
TRBD2	NA	16	TRBJ2-5	TRBV5-6	TGTGCCAGCAGCTTGGGGTGGGCGGGGGACCAAGAGACCCAGTACTTC	CASSLGWAGDQETQYF
NA	NA	12	TRBJ2-1	TRBV27	TGTGCCAGCAGTTCAGGGTGGAATGAGCAGTTCTTC	CASSSGWNEQFF
NA	few	13	TRBJ1-1	TRBV5-1	TGCGCCAGCAGCTTGGATCCTAACACTGAAGCTTTCTTT	CASSLDPNTEAFF
NA	NA	13	TRBJ2-5	TRBV15	TGTGCCACCAGCAGACCCGGGGGAGAGACCCAGTACTTC	CATSRPGGETQYF
NA	NA	13	TRBJ1-1	TRBV7-2	TGTGCCAGCAGCTCCCAAGGGACTTCCCAAGCTTTCTTT	CASSSQGTSQAFF
NA	few	17	TRBJ1-2	TRBV5-4	TGTGCCAGCAGCTTGGCCGGGGGGATGCTAGCTAACTATGGCTACACCTTC	CASSLAGGMLANYGYTF
NA	NA	12	TRBJ1-1	TRBV7-8	TGTGCCAGCAGCTTAGTCAGGACTGAAGCTTTCTTT	CASSLVRTEAFF
NA	few	11	TRBJ2-5	TRBV25-1	TGTGCCAGCAGTGGCCGGGAAACCCAGTACTTC	CASSGRETQYF
TRBD1	NA	18	TRBJ1-6	TRBV5-1	TGCGCCAGCAGCTTGGCTTACGACAGGGTGATGGCGCGTTCACCCCTCCACTTT	CASSLAYDRVMARSPLHF
NA	NA	14	TRBJ2-2	TRBV10-2	TGCGCCAGCAGAGGAGGGACTAACACCGGGGAGCTGTTTTTT	CASRGGTNTGELFF
TRBD2	few	16	TRBJ2-7	TRBV27	TGTGCCAGCAGTGACCCGCCTGGGGGGGGTACTATCGAGCAGTACTTC	CASSDPPGGGTIEQYF
NA	once	12	TRBJ1-2	TRBV25-1	TGTGCCAGCAGTGAAGGAGTCTATGGCTACACCTTC	CASSEGVYGYTF
NA	few	15	TRBJ2-3	TRBV5-1	TGCGCCAGCAGCTTGGGACAGGTTCGCACAGATACGCAGTATTTT	CASSLGQVRTDTQYF
TRBD1	NA	14	TRBJ1-3	TRBV7-9	TGTGCCAGCAGCCCTGGACAGGGGGGAAACACCATATATTTT	CASSPGQGGNTIYF
NA	medium-sized	14	TRBJ1-1	TRBV19	TGTGCCACCAAACCTTGGGAGGGGAACACTGAAGCTTTCTTT	CATKPWEGNTEAFF
NA	NA	15	TRBJ1-1	TRBV7-2	TGTGCCAGCAGCTCTTTCGGGGGGCGAGACACTGAAGCTTTCTTT	CASSSFGGRDTEAFF
NA	NA	17	TRBJ1-1	TRBV4-3	TGCGCCAGCAGCCAAGAACATGGGAGCAAAATGAACACTGAAGCTTTCTTT	CASSQEHGSKMNTEAFF
NA	NA	16	TRBJ1-6	TRBV6-1	TGTGCCAGCAGTGAATATAACAGGGCAAGGGGTTCACCCCTCCACTTT	CASSEYNRARGSPLHF
TRBD1	NA	15	TRBJ1-1	TRBV2	TGTGCCAGCAGGGCTAGTGGACAGGGGGCGCGGGGAGCTTTCTTT	CASRASGQGARGAFF
NA	NA	15	TRBJ2-3	TRBV7-3	TGTGCCAGCAGCTTAGTGGGGGGTTTCACAGATACGCAGTATTTT	CASSLVGGFTDTQYF
NA	NA	11	TRBJ2-3	TRBV11-2	TGTGCCAGCAGCTACGGGGATACGCAGTATTTT	CASSYGDTQYF
NA	NA	12	TRBJ1-1	TRBV19	TGTGCCAGTAGTATTAACAGGGTAGAAGCTTTCTTT	CASSINRVEAFF
TRBD2	NA	15	TRBJ2-5	TRBV7-3	TGTGCCAGCAGCATAGGGACTAGCGGGGAAGAGACCCAGTACTTC	CASSIGTSGEETQYF
TRBD1	NA	16	TRBJ2-3	TRBV6-5	TGTGCCAGCAGTTACTCGGGACAGGGGTCCGGAGATACGCAGTATTTT	CASSYSGQGSGDTQYF
NA	NA	13	TRBJ1-1	TRBV2	TGTGCCAGCTTCGAACAGACGAACACTGAAGCTTTCTTT	CASFEQTNTEAFF
NA	NA	14	TRBJ2-5	TRBV2	TGTGCCAGCAGTCTGGCAGAAAACCAAGAGACCCAGTACTTC	CASSLAENQETQYF
TRBD1	NA	14	TRBJ1-1	TRBV6-1	TGTGCCAGCAGACGACAGGGCTTGAACACTGAAGCTTTCTTT	CASRRQGLNTEAFF
TRBD1	NA	15	TRBJ2-5	TRBV5-4	TGTGCCAGCAGCTCCTGGACAGGGCAGGGAGAGACCCAGTACTTC	CASSSWTGQGETQYF
NA	NA	15	TRBJ1-1	TRBV5-4	TGTGCCAGCAGTGGAGGTCTTACCCCGGACACTGAAGCTTTCTTT	CASSGGLTPDTEAFF
NA	NA	15	TRBJ1-3	TRBV4-1	TGCGCCAGCAGCCAACCGACATCCCGGCGAAACACCATATATTTT	CASSQPTSRRNTIYF
NA	NA	14	TRBJ1-2	TRBV4-3	TGCGCCAGCAGCCCAACCCACAGTAACTATGGCTACACCTTC	CASSPTHSNYGYTF
NA	NA	13	TRBJ1-2	TRBV6-6	TGTGCCACCCACGGGGGGGGGATCCATGGCTACACCTTC	CATHGGGIHGYTF
TRBD1	NA	16	TRBJ1-1	TRBV19	TGTGCCAGTAGTAAACCCAGGGGGGCCGGGAACACTGAAGCTTTCTTT	CASSKPRGAGNTEAFF
NA	NA	14	TRBJ1-4	TRBV5-1	TGCGCCAGCAGCTTGTGGCCCCAAGATGAAAAACTGTTTTTT	CASSLWPQDEKLFF
NA	once	15	TRBJ2-7	TRBV5-1	TGCGCCAGCAGCTTGGTCACTGGGGGGATCTACGAGCAGTACTTC	CASSLVTGGIYEQYF
NA	once	15	TRBJ1-1	TRBV5-8	TGTGCCAGCAGCCGCCGGGGGGGGCTGGGAACTGAAGCTTTCTTT	CASSRRGGLGTEAFF
NA	NA	14	TRBJ2-3	TRBV6-6	TGTGCCAGCACCCAGGGGACCCATTCAGATACGCAGTATTTT	CASTQGTHSDTQYF
NA	NA	15	TRBJ2-2	TRBV9	TGTGCCAGCAGCGTAGTTAGTGCGAACACCGGGGAGCTGTTTTTT	CASSVVSANTGELFF
NA	NA	14	TRBJ1-6	TRBV5-1	TGCGCCAGCAGCTTGGGACAGATTAATTCACCCCTCCACTTT	CASSLGQINSPLHF
TRBD2	NA	15	TRBJ2-6	TRBV30	TGTGCCTCCCCTGGGAGGGGCTCTGGGGCCAACGTCCTGACTTTC	CASPGRGSGANVLTF
NA	few	14	TRBJ1-3	TRBV27	TGTGCCAGCAGTACGCGCGGCTCTGGAAACACCATATATTTT	CASSTRGSGNTIYF
TRBD1	few	15	TRBJ1-2	TRBV5-4	TGTGCCAGCAGCTCCGACAGGGGTTTCAACTATGGCTACACCTTC	CASSSDRGFNYGYTF